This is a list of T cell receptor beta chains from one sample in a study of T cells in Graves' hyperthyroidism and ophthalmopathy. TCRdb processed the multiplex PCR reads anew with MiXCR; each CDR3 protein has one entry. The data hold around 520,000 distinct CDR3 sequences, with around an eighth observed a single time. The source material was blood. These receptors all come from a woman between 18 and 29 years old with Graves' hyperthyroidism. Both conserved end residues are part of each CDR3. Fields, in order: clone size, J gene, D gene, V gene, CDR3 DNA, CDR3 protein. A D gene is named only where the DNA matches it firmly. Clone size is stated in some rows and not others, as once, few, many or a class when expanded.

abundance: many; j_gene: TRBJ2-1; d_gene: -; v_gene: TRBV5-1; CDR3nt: TGTGCCAGCTCACCACAAGGCAATGAGCAGTTCTTC; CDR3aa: CASSPQGNEQFF
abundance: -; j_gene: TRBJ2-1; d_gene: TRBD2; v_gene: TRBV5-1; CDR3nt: TGCGCCAGCAGGCCGGCGTGGAGCGGGAGGGCTGGTGAGCAGTTCTTC; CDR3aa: CASRPAWSGRAGEQFF
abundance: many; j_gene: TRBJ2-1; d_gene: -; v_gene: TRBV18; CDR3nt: TGTGCCAGCTCACCGTCCCCCCGGGACACCAACAATGAGCAGTTCTTC; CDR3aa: CASSPSPRDTNNEQFF
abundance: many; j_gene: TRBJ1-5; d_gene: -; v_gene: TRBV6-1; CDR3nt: TGTGCCAGCAGCAGGACAGAAGGCAATCAGCCCCAGCATTTT; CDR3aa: CASSRTEGNQPQHF
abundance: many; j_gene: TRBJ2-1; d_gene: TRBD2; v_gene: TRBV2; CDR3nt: TGTGCCAGCAGATCTTCGGGACTAGCGGGAGATGAGCAGTTCTTC; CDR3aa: CASRSSGLAGDEQFF
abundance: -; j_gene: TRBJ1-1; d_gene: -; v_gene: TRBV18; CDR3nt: TGTGCCAGCTCAACGGCCGGGGGCCGTACTGAAGCTTTCTTT; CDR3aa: CASSTAGGRTEAFF
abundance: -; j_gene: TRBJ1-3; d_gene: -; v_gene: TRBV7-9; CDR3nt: TGTGCCAGCAGCTCGGCAGACCCCGGGCGCGGAAACACCATATATTTT; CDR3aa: CASSSADPGRGNTIYF
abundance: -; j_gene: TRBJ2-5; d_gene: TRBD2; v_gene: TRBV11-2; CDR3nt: TGTGCCAGCAGCCGAGGGACTAGCGGGAGTAGTTTAGAGACCCAGTACTTC; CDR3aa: CASSRGTSGSSLETQYF
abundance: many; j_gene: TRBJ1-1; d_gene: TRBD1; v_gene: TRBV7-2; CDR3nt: TGTGCCAGCAGCTTAGAGGACAGGGCGAACACTGAAGCTTTCTTT; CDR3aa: CASSLEDRANTEAFF
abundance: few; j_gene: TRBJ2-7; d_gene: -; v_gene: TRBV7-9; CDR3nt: TGTGCCAGCAGCTTAGTACCGGGTCCCCTCTCCTACGAGCAGTACTTC; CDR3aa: CASSLVPGPLSYEQYF
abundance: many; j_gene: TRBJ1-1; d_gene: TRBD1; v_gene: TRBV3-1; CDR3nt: TGTGCCAGCAGCCGGACAGGGGGTTTTGAAGCTTTCTTT; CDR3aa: CASSRTGGFEAFF
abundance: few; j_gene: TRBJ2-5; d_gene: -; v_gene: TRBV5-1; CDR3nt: TGCGCCAGCAGCCCGACTAGTGCTTTCCAAGAGACCCAGTACTTC; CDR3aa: CASSPTSAFQETQYF
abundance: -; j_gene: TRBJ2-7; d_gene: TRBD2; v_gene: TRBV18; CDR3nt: TGTGCCAGCTCAGAGTGGGCTAGCGGGGTCTACGAGCAGTACTTC; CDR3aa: CASSEWASGVYEQYF
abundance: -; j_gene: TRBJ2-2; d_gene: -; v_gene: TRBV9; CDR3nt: TGTGCCAGCAGCGCCGAAACGTGGGGGGAGCTGTTTTTT; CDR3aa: CASSAETWGELFF
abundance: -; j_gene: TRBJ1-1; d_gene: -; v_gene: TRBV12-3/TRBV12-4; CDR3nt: TGTGCCAGCAGTTTACGACACCAGAACACTGAAGCTTTCTTT; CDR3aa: CASSLRHQNTEAFF
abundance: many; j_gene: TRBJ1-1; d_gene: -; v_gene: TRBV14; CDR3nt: TGTGCCAGCAGCCGACCGGGGGGTACAGCTTTCTTT; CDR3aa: CASSRPGGTAFF
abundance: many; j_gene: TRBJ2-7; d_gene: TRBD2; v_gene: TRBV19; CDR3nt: TGTGCCAGTAGTTTCGGGACTAGCGGGCATTCCTACGAGCAGTACTTC; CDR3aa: CASSFGTSGHSYEQYF
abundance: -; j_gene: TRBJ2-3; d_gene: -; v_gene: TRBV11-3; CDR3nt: TGTGCCAGCAGCTTGAGTCATAGCTATACGCAGTATTTT; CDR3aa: CASSLSHSYTQYF
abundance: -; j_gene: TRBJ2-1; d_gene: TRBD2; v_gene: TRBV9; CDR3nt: TGTGCCAGCAGCGTAAGGACTAGCGGGAGGGGAGATGAGCAGTTCTTC; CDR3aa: CASSVRTSGRGDEQFF
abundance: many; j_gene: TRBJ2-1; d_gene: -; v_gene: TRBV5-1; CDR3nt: TGCGCCAGCAGCTTCAGGGTTGGGAATGAGCAGTTCTTC; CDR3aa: CASSFRVGNEQFF
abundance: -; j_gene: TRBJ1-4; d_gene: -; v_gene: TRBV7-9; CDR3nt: TGTGCCAGCAGTGGACAGGAAAAACTGTTTTTT; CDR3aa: CASSGQEKLFF
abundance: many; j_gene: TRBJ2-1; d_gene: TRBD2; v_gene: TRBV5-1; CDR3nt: TGCGCCAGCAGCTTGACCAGCGGGATGGAAAATGAGCAGTTCTTC; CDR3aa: CASSLTSGMENEQFF
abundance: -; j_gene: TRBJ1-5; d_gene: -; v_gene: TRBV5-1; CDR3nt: TGCGCCAGCAGCTTGGGGGACCTCAATCAGCCCCAGCATTTT; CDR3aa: CASSLGDLNQPQHF
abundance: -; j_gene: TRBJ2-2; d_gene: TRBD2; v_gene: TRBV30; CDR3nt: TGTGCCTGGAGCCGACTAGCGGGAGTGACCGGGGAGCTGTTTTTT; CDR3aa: CAWSRLAGVTGELFF
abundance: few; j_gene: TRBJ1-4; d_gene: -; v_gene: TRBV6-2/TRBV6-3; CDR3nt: TGTGCCACTCAATTAGTGGACGGTGAAAAACTGTTTTTT; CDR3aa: CATQLVDGEKLFF
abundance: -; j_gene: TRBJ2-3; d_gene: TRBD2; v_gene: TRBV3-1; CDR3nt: TGTGCCAGCAGCCAAGGGCCGGCGGGAGAGGGGGATACGCAGTATTTT; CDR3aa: CASSQGPAGEGDTQYF
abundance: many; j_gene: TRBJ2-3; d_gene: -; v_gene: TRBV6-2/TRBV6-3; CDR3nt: TGTGCCAGCAGTTTTGGACAATCCCCGGGGGAACCAGATACGCAGTATTTT; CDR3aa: CASSFGQSPGEPDTQYF
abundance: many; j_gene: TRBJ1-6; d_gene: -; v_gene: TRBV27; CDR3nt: TGTGCCAGCAGTTTCGGGGGTTCACCCCTCCACTTT; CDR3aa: CASSFGGSPLHF
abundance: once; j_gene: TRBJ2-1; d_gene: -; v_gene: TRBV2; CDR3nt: TGTGCCAGCAGTGAATTACGGTCCCAAGGACCGATCGCTTCCTACGAGCAGTTCTTC; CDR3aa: CASSELRSQGPIASYEQFF
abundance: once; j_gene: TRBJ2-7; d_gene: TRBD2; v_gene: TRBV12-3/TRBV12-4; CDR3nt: TGTGCCAGCGCCGAACTAGCGGATACCTACGAGCAGTACTTC; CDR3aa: CASAELADTYEQYF
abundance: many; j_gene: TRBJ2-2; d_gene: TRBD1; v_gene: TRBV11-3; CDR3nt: TGTGCCAGCAGCCGAGCGACAGGGTTGGACACCGGGGAGCTGTTTTTT; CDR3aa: CASSRATGLDTGELFF
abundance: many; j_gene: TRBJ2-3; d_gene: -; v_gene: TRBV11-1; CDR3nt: TGTGCCGGCAGCTTAAACGATCCACCGGTTACGCAGTATTTT; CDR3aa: CAGSLNDPPVTQYF
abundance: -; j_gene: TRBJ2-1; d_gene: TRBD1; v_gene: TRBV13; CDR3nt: TGTGCCAGCAGCGGGACAGGGTTGGTACCCGAGCAGTTCTTC; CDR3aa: CASSGTGLVPEQFF
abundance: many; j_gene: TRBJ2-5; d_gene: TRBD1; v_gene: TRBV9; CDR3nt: TGTGCCAGCAGCGTTGGTCAGGGGGCGCGGGAGACCCAGTACTTC; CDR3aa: CASSVGQGARETQYF
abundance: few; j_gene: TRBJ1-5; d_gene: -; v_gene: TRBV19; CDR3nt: TGTGCCAGTAGTATAGCACAGGGTGGCCAGCCCCAGCATTTT; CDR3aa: CASSIAQGGQPQHF
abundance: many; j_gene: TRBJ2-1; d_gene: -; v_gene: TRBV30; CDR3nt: TGTGCCTGGAGTGTCCTGAGCTCCTACAATGAGCAGTTCTTC; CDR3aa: CAWSVLSSYNEQFF
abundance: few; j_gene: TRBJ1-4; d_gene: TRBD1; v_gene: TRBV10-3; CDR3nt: TGTGCCATCAGTGAGTCCGGTGGACAGGGGGGTAGTGAAAAACTGTTTTTT; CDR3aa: CAISESGGQGGSEKLFF
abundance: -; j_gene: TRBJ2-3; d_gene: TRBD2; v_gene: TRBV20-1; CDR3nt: TGCAGTGCTAGTGGGACTAGCGGGAGGGCCAGGACAGATACGCAGTATTTT; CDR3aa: CSASGTSGRARTDTQYF
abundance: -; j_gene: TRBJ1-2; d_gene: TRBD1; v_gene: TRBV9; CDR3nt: TGTGCCAGCAGCCCCAGGGGAGGGGGCCCTTCTAACTATGGCTACACCTTC; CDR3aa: CASSPRGGGPSNYGYTF
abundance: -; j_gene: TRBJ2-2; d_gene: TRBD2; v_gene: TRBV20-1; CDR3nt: TGCAGTGCTCTAGCGGGAAGGGCGAACACCGGGGAGCTGTTTTTT; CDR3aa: CSALAGRANTGELFF
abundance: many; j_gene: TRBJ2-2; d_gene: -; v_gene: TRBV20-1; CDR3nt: TGCAGTGCTAGAGATAGTCAGCGATCAATCGGGGAGCTGTTTTTT; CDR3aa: CSARDSQRSIGELFF
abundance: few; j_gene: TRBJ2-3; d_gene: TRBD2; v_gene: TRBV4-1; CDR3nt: TGCGCCAGCAGCCAAGATCGGGCCCCAGCGGGAGGTTCAGATACGCAGTATTTT; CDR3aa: CASSQDRAPAGGSDTQYF
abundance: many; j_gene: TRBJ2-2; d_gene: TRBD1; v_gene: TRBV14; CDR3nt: TGTGCCAGCAGCCCACTCCGGACAGGGGCCACCGGGGAGCTGTTTTTT; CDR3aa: CASSPLRTGATGELFF
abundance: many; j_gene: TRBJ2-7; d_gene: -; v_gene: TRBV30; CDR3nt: TGTGCCTGGACAGGGAACTACGAGCAGTACTTC; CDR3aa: CAWTGNYEQYF
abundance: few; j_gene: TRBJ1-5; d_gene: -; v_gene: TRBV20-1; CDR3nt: TGCAGTGCTAGAGTTTCTCGCAATCAGCCCCAGCATTTT; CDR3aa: CSARVSRNQPQHF
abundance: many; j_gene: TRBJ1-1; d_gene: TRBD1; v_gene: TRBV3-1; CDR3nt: TGTGCCAGCAGCTATAGGACAGGGGACACTGAAGCTTTCTTT; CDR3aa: CASSYRTGDTEAFF
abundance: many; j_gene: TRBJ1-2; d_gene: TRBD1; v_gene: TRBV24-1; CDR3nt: TGTGCCACCAGTGATGCACGACAGGGGAATGGCTACACCTTC; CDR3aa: CATSDARQGNGYTF
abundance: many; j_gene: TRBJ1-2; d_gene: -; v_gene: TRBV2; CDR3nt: TGTGCCAGCAGCGTCTACAGGTCAAAGGGCTATGGCTACACCTTC; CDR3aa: CASSVYRSKGYGYTF
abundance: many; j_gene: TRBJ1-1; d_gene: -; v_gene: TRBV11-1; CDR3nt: TGTGCCAGCCACATTGGCCCCGAGGGGATATATTGGAACACTGAAGCTTTCTTT; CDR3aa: CASHIGPEGIYWNTEAFF
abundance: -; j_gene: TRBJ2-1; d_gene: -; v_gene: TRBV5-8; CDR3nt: TGTGCCAGCAGTCTAGGTGAGGGAACGGCTGATGAGCAGTTCTTC; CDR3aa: CASSLGEGTADEQFF
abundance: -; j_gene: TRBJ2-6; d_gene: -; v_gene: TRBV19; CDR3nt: TGTGCCAGTAGTATTGGTTCTCTTCGATACTCTGGGTCCAACGTCCTGACTTTC; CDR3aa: CASSIGSLRYSGSNVLTF
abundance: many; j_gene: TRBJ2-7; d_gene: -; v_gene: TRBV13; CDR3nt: TGTGCCAGCAGCTTAGCTCTGGCTGAAGCCTACGAGCAGTACTTC; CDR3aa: CASSLALAEAYEQYF
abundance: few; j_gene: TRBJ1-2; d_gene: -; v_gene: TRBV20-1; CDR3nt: TGCAGTGCTAGAGATCGGAGGGCCTATGGCTACACCTTC; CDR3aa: CSARDRRAYGYTF
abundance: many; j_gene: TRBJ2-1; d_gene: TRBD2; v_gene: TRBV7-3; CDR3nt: TGTGCCAGCAGCTCAGGACCGGGACTAGCGGGTGAGCAGTTCTTC; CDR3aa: CASSSGPGLAGEQFF
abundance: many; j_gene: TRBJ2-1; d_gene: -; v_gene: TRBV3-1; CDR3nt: TGTGCCAGCAGCCAAGATCTAAGGAGCTCCTACAATGAGCAGTTCTTC; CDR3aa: CASSQDLRSSYNEQFF
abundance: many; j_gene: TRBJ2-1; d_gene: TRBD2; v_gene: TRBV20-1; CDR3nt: TGCAGTGCTAGCCTAGCGGGAGGGCGCGCCTACAATGAGCAGTTCTTC; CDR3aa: CSASLAGGRAYNEQFF
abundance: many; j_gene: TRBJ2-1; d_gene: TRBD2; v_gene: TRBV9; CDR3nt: TGTGCCAGCAGCGGAACTAGCGGGAGCGACCCGAAGCAGTTCTTC; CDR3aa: CASSGTSGSDPKQFF